One and the same sample provided the 8 T cell receptor beta chains below, sequenced in a study of spatial heterogeneity in lung cancer (dated by TCRdb to between 2018 and 2020). General study outcomes and caveats: The tumor nonsynonymous mutation count correlated with the number of expanded alpha and beta TCRs within the tumor.

The time point label for this specimen denotes: sample taken at primary tumor resection. The receptor library was made with 5' RACE. Sequencer: NextSeq 500. TCRdb handled the public reads itself, with Q25 trimming in fastp and clone calling in MiXCR, and kept productive beta chains. Every entry covers one CDR3 protein and lists the most common genes and DNA from its rows. In this sample the table shows under 12,000 distinct CDR3 sequences, more than 4% of which occur a single time. Under 15% of the sample is taken by the ten largest. Their antigens are not known. The source material was lung tumor tissue, sampled at surgery. Receptors originate from a male donor with early-stage non-small cell lung cancer.

This clonotype was seen a few times. This beta chain appears as a stray read in a library generated for alpha chains; its size is not informative. V gene TRBV4-2 combines with J gene TRBJ2-5; D not certain. This CDR3 is 15 amino acids long. V lost 0 bases and J 9 bases, leaving 17 bases between the germline ends. The germline V gene has CDR1 LGHNA and CDR2 YNFKEQ. The CDR3 spells CASSQEPPPESAQYF. DNA for the CDR3: TGTGCCAGCAGCCAAGAACCTCCTCCAGAATCAGCCCAGTACTTC.

This clonotype was recorded at least ten times. This beta chain appears as a stray read in a library generated for alpha chains; its size is not informative. The chain carries TRBV6-2 or TRBV6-3 and TRBJ2-7; D is uncertain. The length of the CDR3 is 14 residues. Per the germline V gene, CDR1 is MNHEY and CDR2 is SVGEGT. Trimming left V 4 bases short and J 0 bases short, with 10 bases between. This chain's CDR3 is CASSCSALSYEQYF. In DNA form, the CDR3 reads TGTGCCAGCAGTTGCTCGGCCCTCTCCTACGAGCAGTACTTC.

This clonotype showed up many times. For a library built for alpha chains, this beta chain is a stray read; little rests on its size. The chain joins TRBV12-5 to TRBJ2-5, with D possibly called TRBD1 or TRBD2 (6 bases each). CDR1 and CDR2 (germline): LGHNT, FRNRAP. This CDR3 is built from 13 residues. Trimming removed 4 bases at V and 2 bases at J, with 8 bases between. CDR3 region: CASGWGAQETQYF. In DNA form, the CDR3 reads TGTGCTAGTGGTTGGGGGGCTCAAGAGACCCAGTACTTC.

This clonotype was detected many times. The size of this beta chain means little, since it is a stray read in a library made for alpha chains. The chain combines TRBV5-1 with TRBJ1-6; 8 positions match TRBD1. V was pared by 4 bases and J by 9 bases, with 9 bases of the junction left unmatched. CDR1 is SGHRS and CDR2 is YFSETQ in the germline V gene. The CDR3 is made up of 15 amino acids. The CDR3 loop is CASSENRGMFSPLHF. The CDR3 nucleotides read TGCGCCAGCAGCGAAAACAGGGGGATGTTTTCACCCCTCCACTTT.

This clonotype was found many times. This beta chain was picked up by a library intended for alpha chains and is off target, so its count carries little meaning. This chain connects TRBV20-1 to TRBJ1-4; D may be TRBD1 (5 bases). In germline, CDR1 is DFQATT, CDR2 SNEGSKA (reference sequence). Trimming cost V 1 base and J 8 bases, with 11 bases left between them. The CDR3 extends over 13 amino acids. The CDR3 sequence is CSARGAGSEKLFF. The DNA for the CDR3 is TGCAGTGCTAGAGGAGCAGGGTCCGAAAAACTGTTTTTT.

This clonotype was counted many times. This beta chain represents an off-target read in a library built for alpha chains; its size is of limited meaning. This chain joins TRBV29-1 and TRBJ2-3, with D perhaps matching TRBD2 (5 bases). Trimming shortened V by 0 bases and J by 0 bases, and 10 bases separated the two germline ends. CDR1 SQVTM and CDR2 ANQGSEA come from the germline V gene. This CDR3 spans 15 amino acids. The CDR3 coding sequence is TGCAGCGTTGAAGACGCCGGAGGCAGCACAGATACGCAGTATTTT. Protein sequence: CSVEDAGGSTDTQYF.

This clonotype has ten or more counts. This beta chain is a stray read from a library made for alpha chains; its abundance is not meaningful. The rearrangement links TRBV6-5 to TRBJ2-1, with 13 bases fitting TRBD2. The V gene's germline CDR1 is MNHEY and CDR2 SVGAGI. The CDR3 is made up of 16 amino acids. V lost 6 bases, J lost 2 bases, and 4 bases stayed unmatched. The CDR3 bases are TGTGCCAGCAGACCACTAGCGGGGGGGCCCTACAATGAGCAGTTCTTC. It yields the protein CASRPLAGGPYNEQFF.

For this clonotype: Because this beta chain is a stray read in a library intended to capture alpha chains, its abundance should not be given much weight. The V and J genes are TRBV20-1 and TRBJ2-3, with no clear D. CDR1 and CDR2 from the germline V gene are DFQATT and SNEGSKA (reference sequence). CDR3 size: 14 residues. Trimming took off 0 bases at V and 6 bases at J, with 13 bases between the two ends. CDR3 bases: TGCAGTGCTAGAGAGTCGTCTTCGTCGGATACGCAGTATTTT. Its protein is CSARESSSSDTQYF.